The rows below give T cell receptor beta chains drawn from one sample of a study of cytomegalovirus exposure and HLA in healthy donors. Sequencing was performed with immunoSEQ multiplex PCR; in TCRdb, only in-frame clones are kept and a portion is missing. The sample has about 220,000 clones; about 91% are singletons. Sequenced: PBMCs. These TCRs come from a woman in her late teens or twenties in good health and CMV-seronegative. The CDR3 runs from the conserved cysteine through the conserved F or W. Fields, in order: J gene, V gene, clone size, D gene, CDR3 DNA, CDR3 protein. D genes are given only for firm matches. Rows give clone size only sometimes, using once, few, many, or a class for an expanded clone.

TRBJ2-7 TRBV2 NA TRBD1 TGTGCCAGCAGCCGACCCCGGACAGGCGATTTTTACTACGAGCAGTACTTC CASSRPRTGDFYYEQYF
TRBJ1-1 TRBV7-2 NA NA TGTGCCAGCAGCTTAGTTGGAGGGTCCAACACTGAAGCTTTCTTT CASSLVGGSNTEAFF
TRBJ1-3 TRBV5-4 NA NA TGTGCCAGCAGCTTGGGACAAAACTCTGGAAACACCATATATTTT CASSLGQNSGNTIYF
TRBJ2-4 TRBV5-1 NA TRBD1 TGCGCCAGCAGCTTCACAGGGGGTGGAGGGAACATTCAGTACTTC CASSFTGGGGNIQYF
TRBJ1-2 TRBV5-1 NA TRBD1 TGCGCCAGCAGCTTGGCGGGACAGGGGACCGGCTACACCTTC CASSLAGQGTGYTF
TRBJ1-3 TRBV20-1 once NA TGCAGTGCTAGCGCGGCAGACACCATATATTTT CSASAADTIYF
TRBJ1-2 TRBV28 NA NA TGTGCCAGCAGCCGAGGGGGAGTTTACTATGGCTACACCTTC CASSRGGVYYGYTF
TRBJ1-2 TRBV5-1 NA NA TGCGCCAGCAGCTTGGACAGGAACTATGGCTACACCTTC CASSLDRNYGYTF
TRBJ2-3 TRBV11-3 once NA TGTGCCAGCAGCTTAGGCTCGGGGTTGGGCACAGATACGCAGTATTTT CASSLGSGLGTDTQYF
TRBJ2-1 TRBV9 NA TRBD1 TGTGCCAGCGGTCAGGACAGGGGCTGGCGTGAGCAGTTCTTC CASGQDRGWREQFF
TRBJ1-5 TRBV4-2 NA TRBD1 TGTGCCAGCAGCCAAGTGGGGACAGCGATCAATCAGCCCCAGCATTTT CASSQVGTAINQPQHF
TRBJ2-7 TRBV7-2 few NA TGTGCCAGCAGCTCGGGACTTCTCTACGAGCAGTACTTC CASSSGLLYEQYF
TRBJ1-3 TRBV6-5 NA TRBD1 TGTGCCAGCAGTTACTCCCGGACAGGGGGAGGAAACACCATATATTTT CASSYSRTGGGNTIYF
TRBJ2-7 TRBV5-6 few TRBD1 TGTGCCAGCAGCTTGACAGGGGCCTACGAGCAGTACTTC CASSLTGAYEQYF
TRBJ2-7 TRBV9 NA TRBD2 TGTGCCAGCAGCGTAGATCTAGCGGGGGGACTCTACGAGCAGTACTTC CASSVDLAGGLYEQYF
TRBJ2-1 TRBV7-9 NA NA TGTGCCAGCAGCTTTGGCAGCGACAATGAGCAGTTCTTC CASSFGSDNEQFF
TRBJ2-5 TRBV5-1 NA TRBD1 TGCGCCAGCAGCTTGGAGGGGGCGCAGGAGACCCAGTACTTC CASSLEGAQETQYF
TRBJ2-1 TRBV28 NA NA TGTGCCAGCACCCTAGGGGCACGGAATGAGCAGTTCTTC CASTLGARNEQFF
TRBJ1-1 TRBV28 NA NA TGTGCCAGCAGACCGGGGAAGCGTGAAGCTTTCTTT CASRPGKREAFF
TRBJ2-2 TRBV10-3 NA NA TGTGCCATCAGTCTCAGCGCGAACACCGGGGAGCTGTTTTTT CAISLSANTGELFF
TRBJ2-7 TRBV27 NA NA TGTGCCAGCAGACCCTTTACGGGAGAGCAGTACTTC CASRPFTGEQYF
TRBJ1-5 TRBV15 NA NA TGTGCCACCAGCAGAGATGTAAATCAGCCCCAGCATTTT CATSRDVNQPQHF
TRBJ2-7 TRBV18 once NA TGTGCCAGCTCACCGAACAGCTACTACGAGCAGTACTTC CASSPNSYYEQYF
TRBJ2-1 TRBV10-2 NA TRBD2 TGCGCCACCCACTCAGACGGCGGACTAGTCAATGAGCAGTTCTTC CATHSDGGLVNEQFF
TRBJ2-5 TRBV7-9 NA TRBD1 TGTGCCAGCAGCTTGGACAGGGGAGGAGAGACCCAGTACTTC CASSLDRGGETQYF
TRBJ1-5 TRBV19 few NA TGTGCCAGTAGCAGGGGCAGGTCTACCTCGGTACCCCAGCATTTT CASSRGRSTSVPQHF
TRBJ1-1 TRBV6-5 NA NA TGTGCCAGCAGAGCTACAGGAACGATCACTGCGGCTTTCTTT CASRATGTITAAFF
TRBJ1-1 TRBV29-1 NA NA TGCAGCGTTGGGCTTGAAGCTTTCTTT CSVGLEAFF
TRBJ2-5 TRBV29-1 few TRBD2 TGCAGCGTGATGTTGGGACCATCGGGGGGTTGGTACTTC CSVMLGPSGGWYF
TRBJ2-2 TRBV7-9 NA NA TGTGCCAGCAGCTTTAGTCAGGGATACACCGGGGAGCTGTTTTTT CASSFSQGYTGELFF
TRBJ1-5 TRBV15 NA TRBD1 TGTGCCACCAGCGGACTCAACGACAGGGGGCAGTCTCAGCCCCAGCATTTT CATSGLNDRGQSQPQHF